This TCR beta chain comes out of a study of post-analysis software for immune sequencing data. Regarding the study as a whole: Samples from a shared batch, those prepared together, strongly co-clustered by F measure.

With respect to this clonotype: Its antigen is not known.

Presence of unique molecular identifiers characterized the TCR beta cDNA libraries. TCRdb reanalysed the PCR reads using MiXCR and keeps one entry per CDR3 protein. Here the sample spans approximately 400,000 distinct CDR3 sequences, roughly 30% being singletons. The origin of this receptor is a girl under 18 with multiple sclerosis. Sequencing was carried out using blood.

The CDR3 here is CASSLGGGYYNEQFF. For the CDR3, the DNA is TGTGCCAGCAGCTTAGGCGGCGGGTACTACAATGAGCAGTTCTTC. The rearrangement uses TRBV7-2 and TRBJ2-1; maybe TRBD2 (5 bases). V dropped 1 base and J dropped 3 bases, with 10 bases sitting between them. The CDR3 contains 15 residues. In germline, CDR1 is SGHTA, CDR2 FQGNSA.